Shown below are 8 T cell receptor beta chains from a single sample sequenced in a study of T cell clonality in common variable immunodeficiency. Points from the study as a whole: In common variable immunodeficiency, TCR beta chains reportedly carried fewer deletions and N-nucleotide insertions.

These receptors have no identified antigens. Sequencing used immunoSEQ multiplex PCR; TCRdb keeps in-frame clones, though not all of them. The sample is made up of roughly 30,000 clones, none counted only once. The sequenced sample consisted of peripheral blood mononuclear cells. The receptor source for this set is a human donor with common variable immunodeficiency.

This clone ranks as medium-sized (0.01 to 0.1%). The read stops 3 residues short of the end of the CDR3; the missing end is completed from the germline J gene. The J gene is TRBJ2-1, the V gene TRBV18, with TRBD2 matching over 8 bases. Per the germline V gene, CDR1 is KGHSH and CDR2 is LQKENI. J gave up 5 bases and V 3 bases, and 15 bases lay outside the gene matches. This CDR3 contains 18 residues. The covered CDR3 bases are TGTGCCAGCTCACCGTCCAGCGGGAGTTCTAGTAGGAACAATGAG. Translation gives CASSPSSGSSSRNNE. The whole CDR3 sequence reads CASSPSSGSSSRNNEQFF. Supplemented by reference TRBV18 and TRBJ2-1, the full variable domain reads NAGVMQNPRHLVRRRGQEARLRCSPMKGHSHVYWYRQLPEEGLKFMVYLQKENIIDESGMPKERFSAEFPKEGPSILRIQQVVRGDSAAYFCASSPSSGSSSRNNEQFFGPGTRLTVL.

As to this clone: The read halts 3 residues ahead of the CDR3 end, with the missing end drawn from the germline J gene. The J gene is TRBJ2-1, the V gene TRBV7-9; D perhaps matches TRBD2 (6 bases). This CDR3 spans 14 amino acids. Trimming left V 3 bases short and J 5 bases short, with 11 bases between. Looked up from germline, CDR1 is SEHNR and CDR2 is FQNEAQ (reference sequence). CDR3 in amino acids: CASSFRDLNNEQFF. CDR3 DNA (partial): TGTGCCAGCAGCTTCCGGGACTTAAACAATGAG. The variable domain in full, with the rest retrieved from reference TRBV7-9 and TRBJ2-1, is DTGVSQNPRHKITKRGQNVTFRCDPISEHNRLYWYRQTLGQGPEFLTYFQNEAQLEKSRLLSDRFSAERPKGSFSTLEIQRTEQGDSAMYLCASSFRDLNNEQFFGPGTRLTVL.

There are a few counts of this clone. The CDR3 is cut off 3 residues early in the read; its end comes from the germline J gene. The gene calls are TRBV7-9 and TRBJ2-7; D is ambiguous. The length of the CDR3 is 13 residues. Trimming left V 5 bases short and J 1 base short, with 9 bases between. Per germline, CDR1 SEHNR and CDR2 FQNEAQ (reference sequence). The CDR3 loop is CASSPDTSYEQYF. CDR3 DNA (partial): TGTGCCAGCAGCCCCGACACATCCTACGAG.

This clone was seen only a few times. The read is 3 residues too short to cover the CDR3 end, so that end is filled in from the germline J gene. This chain joins TRBV19 and TRBJ1-2; tentatively, D is TRBD1 (6 bases). Germline V gives CDR1 LNHDA, CDR2 SQIVND (reference sequence). The CDR3 length is 14 residues. The CDR3 bases that were read are TGTGCCAGTAGTAGGGACACCCTCGAGGCCGGC. Protein product: CASSRDTLEAG. The CDR3 reads in full as CASSRDTLEAGYTF.

This clone was picked up many times. The read ends 3 residues before the CDR3 terminus; that terminus is restored from the germline J gene. The genes are TRBV7-9 and TRBJ2-7, with D perhaps matching TRBD1 (5 bases). The CDR3 has 14 amino acids. Germline V gene data show CDR1 as SEHNR and CDR2 as FQNEAQ (reference sequence). V was pared by 6 bases and J by 2 bases, with 14 bases between. CDR3 bases read: TGTGCCAGCAGGGACACCTCAGCCACCTACGAG. Its translation: CASRDTSATYE. The entire CDR3 sequence reads CASRDTSATYEQYF. Together with reference TRBV7-9 and TRBJ2-7, the CDR3 gives the full variable domain: DTGVSQNPRHKITKRGQNVTFRCDPISEHNRLYWYRQTLGQGPEFLTYFQNEAQLEKSRLLSDRFSAERPKGSFSTLEIQRTEQGDSAMYLCASRDTSATYEQYFGPGTRLTVT.

This clone was observed a handful of times. A much larger clone is a single base away; this may be a read error. The read falls 3 residues short of the CDR3 end, and the missing part is taken from the germline J gene. The rearrangement uses TRBV7-8 and TRBJ2-7; 12 nucleotides agree with TRBD2. The CDR3 covers 16 residues. After removal of 4 bases from V and 6 bases from J, the junction contained 10 bases not matched to a gene. Germline V lookup: CDR1 SGHVS, CDR2 FQNEAQ. The CDR3 spells CASSSRTSGNRGEQYF. The sequenced part of the CDR3 DNA is TGTGCCAGCAGCTCTCGGACTAGCGGGAACAGGGGCGAG. Filled out from reference TRBV7-8 and TRBJ2-7, the complete variable domain reads GAGVSQSPRYKVAKRGQDVALRCDPISGHVSLFWYQQALGQGPEFLTYFQNEAQLDKSGLPSDRFFAERPEGSVSTLKIQRTQQEDSAVYLCASSSRTSGNRGEQYFGPGTRLTVT.

This clone was counted ten times or more. An end of the junction does not agree with germline; a read error may underlie this. The CDR3 bases that were read are TGTGCCAGCAGCGAAGCGCGACTAGAATCCGTCTGGGCCAACGTC. Protein: CASSEARLESVWANV. The whole CDR3 is CASSEARLESVWANVLTF. V gene TRBV6-1 combines with J gene TRBJ2-6, with TRBD2 as a possible D gene (6 bases). The read ends 3 residues shy of where the CDR3 ends; the end is completed using the germline J gene. Germline V gene sequence: CDR1 MNHNS, CDR2 SASEGT. This CDR3 spans 18 amino acids.

This clone was observed at least ten times. The sequence runs out 3 residues before the end of the CDR3; the remainder is reconstructed from the germline J gene. The genes are TRBV30 and TRBJ2-6, with D perhaps TRBD1 or TRBD2 (6 bases each). The CDR3 has 18 amino acids. CDR1 and CDR2 (germline): GTSNPN, SVGIG (reference sequence). V was shortened by 1 base and J by 2 bases, with 18 bases between the two germline ends. The CDR3 sequence: CAWSGNQGRFPGANVLTF. The CDR3 DNA, read in part, is TGTGCCTGGAGTGGGAATCAGGGGAGGTTCCCTGGGGCCAACGTC.